What follows are 23 T cell receptor beta chains derived from one specimen sequenced in a study of T cells in Graves' hyperthyroidism and ophthalmopathy. Amplified TCR beta CDR3 regions came from RNA transcripts. HTBI primers drove first-round RT-PCR of the TCR CDR3. TCRdb fed the multiplex PCR reads into MiXCR, producing one record per CDR3 protein. The table has 350,000 to 500,000 distinct CDR3 sequences, around 13% seen once. Sample: blood. Every receptor here comes from a woman between 18 and 29 years old with Graves' hyperthyroidism.

This chain uses TRBV18 with TRBJ2-3, with 10 positions matching TRBD1. This CDR3 region has 17 residues. With 3 bases clipped from V and 5 bases from J, the junction kept 11 bases outside the gene matches. CDR1 KGHSH and CDR2 LQKENI come from the germline V gene. The CDR3 spells CASSPGTGAIGGDTQYF. Written as DNA, the CDR3 is TGTGCCAGCTCACCCGGGACAGGGGCCATAGGTGGAGATACGCAGTATTTT.

This clonotype has just a few counts. The chain uses TRBV10-2 and TRBJ2-7; 7 positions agree with TRBD1. Germline-derived CDR1 and CDR2 are WSHSY and SAAADI. This CDR3 has 13 amino acids. Trimming took 2 bases from V and 6 from J; bases not matched to a gene: 4. The DNA for the CDR3 is TGCGCCAGCAGTGAGGGGGCAGGGGGCGAGCAGTACTTC. Residues: CASSEGAGGEQYF.

This rearrangement joins TRBV7-9 to TRBJ2-7, with D hard to call. The CDR3 is made up of 16 amino acids. CDR1 and CDR2 (germline): SEHNR, FQNEAQ (reference sequence). V lost 6 bases and J 3 bases, leaving 21 bases between the germline ends. The CDR3 region is CASRWMTDTDNYEQYF. The CDR3, as DNA: TGTGCCAGCAGGTGGATGACCGATACTGACAACTACGAGCAGTACTTC.

This chain connects TRBV9 to TRBJ2-1, with D perhaps matching TRBD2 (6 bases). The CDR3 totals 14 residues. V lost 3 bases to trimming and J lost 9 bases, with 16 bases between them. Germline V lookup: CDR1 SGDLS, CDR2 YYNGEE. Written as DNA, the CDR3 is TGTGCCAGCAGCGAAGGGCGGCTAGCGCCTGAGCAGTTCTTC. Its protein product is CASSEGRLAPEQFF.

This chain connects TRBV7-9 to TRBJ2-2; no definite D call. Germline CDR1 reads SEHNR; CDR2 reads FQNEAQ (reference sequence). V shed 8 bases and J shed 2 bases, with 9 bases lying between them. This CDR3 has 13 residues. The CDR3: CASATANTGELFF. CDR3 nucleotide sequence: TGTGCCAGCGCAACAGCAAACACCGGGGAGCTGTTTTTT. Complete variable domain (other parts from reference TRBV7-9 and TRBJ2-2): DTGVSQNPRHKITKRGQNVTFRCDPISEHNRLYWYRQTLGQGPEFLTYFQNEAQLEKSRLLSDRFSAERPKGSFSTLEIQRTEQGDSAMYLCASATANTGELFFGEGSRLTVL.

This clonotype was detected many times. V gene TRBV7-3 combines with J gene TRBJ1-1; D gene ambiguous. Germline V gene data show CDR1 as SGHTA and CDR2 as FQGTGA. The CDR3 loop spans 13 amino acids. Trimming stripped 5 bases from V and 1 base from J, with 8 bases between. The CDR3 protein is CASSVQKNTEAFF. The CDR3 DNA follows: TGTGCCAGCAGCGTCCAAAAGAACACTGAAGCTTTCTTT. Drawing the rest from reference TRBV7-3 and TRBJ1-1, the complete variable domain is GAGVSQTPSNKVTEKGKYVELRCDPISGHTALYWYRQSLGQGPEFLIYFQGTGAADDSGLPNDRFFAVRPEGSVSTLKIQRTERGDSAVYLCASSVQKNTEAFFGQGTRLTVV.

This clonotype was detected only once. It may be a read error: a sequence one base away is much more abundant. The chain carries TRBV18 and TRBJ1-3; TRBD1 might be the D (5 bases). V was shortened by 4 bases and J by 4 bases, with 14 bases between the two germline ends. Germline values: CDR1 KGHSH, CDR2 LQKENI. The CDR3 runs to 15 residues. In DNA form, the CDR3 reads TGTGCCAGCTCACTTCACCGGGACGGCGGAAACACCATATATTTT. This sequence encodes CASSLHRDGGNTIYF.

This clonotype was observed many times. This rearrangement joins TRBV30 to TRBJ1-4; TRBD1 agrees at 7 bases. CDR1 and CDR2 from the germline V gene are GTSNPN and SVGIG (reference sequence). Trimming took 3 bases from V and 9 from J; bases not matched to a gene: 13. CDR3 length equals 15 residues. The CDR3 nucleotides read TGTGCCTGGAGGAATCGTGAGACAGGGAATCAAAAACTGTTTTTT. Residues: CAWRNRETGNQKLFF.

This clonotype was found a few times. V and J are TRBV15 and TRBJ2-7; 10 bases fit TRBD2. V gave up 0 bases and J gave up 4 bases; unmatched junction bases: 9. Germline V gene sequence: CDR1 LNHNV, CDR2 YYDKDF (reference sequence). The CDR3 loop spans 17 amino acids. For the CDR3, the DNA is TGTGCCACCAGCAGAGATCACCTTAGCGGGAGGAGGTACGAGCAGTACTTC. This gives the protein CATSRDHLSGRRYEQYF.

The gene calls are TRBV5-1 and TRBJ2-3; 13 bases map to TRBD2. Germline CDR1 and CDR2: SGHRS and YFSETQ. The V and J ends lost 4 bases and 1 base, in that order; junction bases with no gene match: 3. This CDR3 spans 16 amino acids. The CDR3 DNA reads as TGCGCCAGCAGCCACGGACTAGCGGGAGGCACAGATACGCAGTATTTT. It codes for CASSHGLAGGTDTQYF. The complete variable domain, with remaining parts taken from reference TRBV5-1 and TRBJ2-3, reads KAGVTQTPRYLIKTRGQQVTLSCSPISGHRSVSWYQQTPGQGLQFLFEYFSETQRNKGNFPGRFSGRQFSNSRSEMNVSTLELGDSALYLCASSHGLAGGTDTQYFGPGTRLTVL.

Details on this clonotype: Because the CDR3's place on the DNA is in doubt, the DNA is left out and the CDR3 is given as listed by TCRdb. V and J are TRBV11-1 and TRBJ1-1; the D call of TRBD1 is as the table states it, not checked on the DNA. The germline CDR1 and CDR2 sequences are SGHAT and FQDESV (reference sequence). The CDR3 length equals 20 residues, ends included. The CDR3 spells CASSFYICSARHRVVTEAFF.

This clonotype was seen many times. The chain recombines TRBV7-6 with TRBJ2-1, with 12 bases identical to TRBD2. J gave up 7 bases and V 5 bases, and 3 bases lay outside the gene matches. This CDR3 is built from 14 residues. Germline loops: CDR1 SGHVS, CDR2 FNYEAQ. Here the CDR3 DNA reads TGTGCCAGCAGCCAGACTAGCGGGAGAAATGAGCAGTTCTTC. The encoded protein is CASSQTSGRNEQFF.

This clonotype was seen ten or more times. The V gene is TRBV20-1, the J gene TRBJ2-7; either TRBD1 or TRBD2 may supply D (5 bases each). The CDR3 is 13 residues long. Germline V lookup: CDR1 DFQATT, CDR2 SNEGSKA (reference sequence). For the CDR3, the DNA is TGCAGCGTTGGTGGGGGTGATTCCTACGAGCAGTACTTC. Amino acid sequence: CSVGGGDSYEQYF.

This clonotype was picked up many times. The DNA for the CDR3 is TGTGCCAGCAGCTCGGGGGTCACAGATACGCAGTATTTT. This translates into CASSSGVTDTQYF. The chain has TRBV11-2 and TRBJ2-3, with D possibly matching TRBD2 (6 bases). The ends were cut back, 4 bases at V and 2 bases at J, with 7 bases in the middle. The CDR3 extends over 13 amino acids. The germline CDR1 and CDR2 sequences are SGHAT and FQNNGV.

In its sample, this clonotype was seen a few times. The rearrangement links TRBV12-3 or TRBV12-4 to TRBJ2-1; 7 nucleotides align to TRBD2. The CDR3 covers 15 residues. Losses at the gene ends were 7 bases for V and 1 base for J; bases not matched to a gene: 7. The CDR3 is CASTLMGGSYNEQFF. The CDR3 nucleotides read TGTGCCAGCACCCTCATGGGGGGGTCCTACAATGAGCAGTTCTTC.

This clonotype has just a few counts. The chain uses TRBV7-9 and TRBJ2-5; TRBD2 matches at 14 bases. J gave up 5 bases and V 5 bases, and 10 bases lay outside the gene matches. Germline-derived CDR1 and CDR2 are SEHNR and FQNEAQ (reference sequence). CDR3 length equals 17 residues. The CDR3 DNA reads as TGTGCCAGCAGCCCAAATCCCGGGACTAGCGGGAGTGAGACCCAGTACTTC. Translating gives CASSPNPGTSGSETQYF.

The chain joins TRBV6-5 to TRBJ1-6; 7 bases align to TRBD1. CDR1 is MNHEY, CDR2 SVGAGI, per germline. Trimming removed 2 bases from V and 9 bases from J; junction bases left unmatched: 7. The CDR3 covers 15 residues. Written as DNA, the CDR3 is TGTGCCAGCAGTTACGATGACAGGGTGGGTTCACCCCTCCACTTT. Translation: CASSYDDRVGSPLHF.

There are many counts of this clonotype. The rearrangement joins TRBV11-2 to TRBJ2-1; D is unresolved. Deletions cut 2 bases from V and 4 bases from J, with 6 bases between. CDR3 size: 13 residues. Per germline, CDR1 SGHAT and CDR2 FQNNGV. The CDR3 region is CASSLLAYNEQFF. CDR3 nucleotides: TGTGCCAGCAGCTTATTGGCTTACAATGAGCAGTTCTTC.

This clonotype was found many times. V gene TRBV20-1 combines with J gene TRBJ2-7, with 10 bases identical to TRBD2. From germline, CDR1 is DFQATT and CDR2 SNEGSKA (reference sequence). This CDR3 has 16 amino acids. After removal of 3 bases from V and 2 bases from J, the junction contained 10 bases not matched to a gene. The CDR3 reads CSASGGGSGRAYEQYF. The CDR3 nucleotides are TGCAGTGCTAGTGGGGGTGGGAGCGGGAGGGCCTACGAGCAGTACTTC.

This clonotype showed up just a few times. This chain uses TRBV5-1 with TRBJ2-2, with TRBD2 matching over 11 bases. Germline V gene lookup returns CDR1 SGHRS and CDR2 YFSETQ. This CDR3 comprises 17 residues. V lost 1 base, J lost 1 base, and 3 bases stayed unmatched. CDR3 coding DNA: TGCGCCAGCAGCTTGCCCGGACTAGCGGGGAACACCGGGGAGCTGTTTTTT. Protein: CASSLPGLAGNTGELFF.

CDR3 amino acids: CASISLGSGDTEAFF. DNA for the CDR3: TGTGCCAGTATTAGTCTAGGGTCGGGGGACACTGAAGCTTTCTTT. This chain joins TRBV6-5 and TRBJ1-1; D is possibly TRBD1 (5 bases). CDR3 length: 15 amino acids. Trimming removed 9 bases from V and 3 bases from J, with 20 bases in between. CDR1 MNHEY and CDR2 SVGAGI come from the germline V gene.

A few counts support this clonotype. The chain joins TRBV19 to TRBJ1-1, with 10 bases that match TRBD1. The CDR3 has 14 residues. CDR1 LNHDA and CDR2 SQIVND come from the germline V gene (reference sequence). With V trimmed by 7 bases and J by 5 bases, 7 bases remained unmatched. The CDR3 here is CASTLDRGWTEAFF. The DNA for the CDR3 is TGTGCCAGTACCCTGGACAGGGGGTGGACTGAAGCTTTCTTT.

This clonotype showed up just a few times. This chain links TRBV7-2 with TRBJ2-2; TRBD2 aligns across 9 bases. The germline CDR1 and CDR2 sequences are SGHTA and FQGNSA. This CDR3 is 18 amino acids long. V was clipped by 5 bases and J by 4 bases; unmatched bases: 14. For the CDR3, the DNA is TGTGCCAGCAGCCAGTTGGTGAAAATAGCGGGAGTCACCGGGGAGCTGTTTTTT. Translation gives CASSQLVKIAGVTGELFF.